These 12 T cell receptor beta chains originate from one sample sequenced in a study of shared clonotypes between healthy human individuals. Clones were read by immunoSEQ multiplex PCR, and TCRdb kept only the in-frame ones, dropping some. The sample consists of over a million clones, about 75% of them appearing once. Sequenced sample: memory CD4+ T cells sorted from blood. The subset was: CD45RA-negative fraction. Source of these receptors: a man younger than 35 in good health.

This chain links TRBV12-5 with TRBJ2-1; 8 bases match TRBD2. With 2 bases clipped from V and 2 bases from J, the junction kept 5 bases outside the gene matches. Germline V gene data show CDR1 as LGHNT and CDR2 as FRNRAP. The CDR3 covers 16 residues. DNA for the CDR3: TGTGCTAGTGGTTTGCCCTTAGCGGGGACCTACAATGAGCAGTTCTTC. Residues: CASGLPLAGTYNEQFF.

The V and J genes are TRBV7-2 and TRBJ1-3, with D tentatively TRBD1 (5 bases). V was cut by 5 bases and J by 2 bases, with 13 bases left in between. CDR1 is SGHTA, CDR2 FQGNSA, per germline. The CDR3 sequence is 15 residues long. CDR3 loop: CASSPGKTAGNTIYF. CDR3 DNA sequence: TGTGCCAGCAGCCCGGGAAAGACAGCTGGAAACACCATATATTTT.

The rearrangement links TRBV5-6 to TRBJ1-2; 11 bases align to TRBD1. Germline values: CDR1 SGHDT, CDR2 YYEEEE. V lost 4 bases, J lost 7 bases, and 12 bases stayed unmatched. The CDR3 runs 16 residues. The CDR3 here is CASSHLLPGQGVGYTF. For the CDR3, the DNA is TGTGCCAGCAGCCACCTACTTCCGGGACAGGGGGTTGGCTACACCTTC.

The chain couples TRBV7-6 to TRBJ2-7; 7 positions agree with TRBD2. Germline V lookup: CDR1 SGHVS, CDR2 FNYEAQ. The trim removed 1 base at V and 11 bases at J, leaving 11 bases unmatched. This CDR3 is built from 14 residues. CDR3 amino acids: CASSLGGLGSWKYF. The CDR3 DNA reads as TGTGCCAGCAGCTTAGGTGGACTAGGGAGCTGGAAGTACTTC. The complete variable domain, with remaining parts taken from reference TRBV7-6 and TRBJ2-7, reads GAGVSQSPRYKVTKRGQDVALRCDPISGHVSLYWYRQALGQGPEFLTYFNYEAQQDKSGLPNDRFSAERPEGSISTLTIQRTEQRDSAMYRCASSLGGLGSWKYFGPGTRLTVT.

As for this clone: Other nucleotide sequences from this sample produce the same CDR3. The chain carries TRBV9 and TRBJ2-7, with TRBD1 matching over 10 bases. The CDR3 totals 14 residues. Trimming took 2 bases from V and 2 from J; bases not matched to a gene: 1. Germline V gene sequence: CDR1 SGDLS, CDR2 YYNGEE. The chain's CDR3 is CASSVGQGAYEQYF. CDR3 in DNA: TGTGCCAGCAGCGTTGGACAGGGGGCCTACGAGCAGTACTTC. Combining the CDR3 with reference TRBV9 and TRBJ2-7 gives the whole variable domain DSGVTQTPKHLITATGQRVTLRCSPRSGDLSVYWYQQSLDQGLQFLIQYYNGEERAKGNILERFSAQQFPDLHSELNLSSLELGDSALYFCASSVGQGAYEQYFGPGTRLTVT.

The genes are TRBV5-1 and TRBJ2-1; 13 bases match TRBD2. Germline V gene data show CDR1 as SGHRS and CDR2 as YFSETQ. CDR3 length equals 19 residues. The V segment lost 3 bases and the J segment 2 bases; nucleotides outside the gene matches: 11. The CDR3 DNA reads as TGCGCCAGCAGCTGGACCACTAGCGGGGGGGCCCCGACCTACAATGAGCAGTTCTTC. Translation: CASSWTTSGGAPTYNEQFF.

This chain joins TRBV2 and TRBJ1-2; no clear D gene. Germline V CDR1 and CDR2: SNHLY, FYNNEI. The CDR3 has 12 amino acids. V was trimmed by 6 bases and J by 2 bases, leaving 7 bases between them. In DNA form, the CDR3 reads TGTGCCAGCAGAAGCGGAAACTATGGCTACACCTTC. It encodes CASRSGNYGYTF.

This clone was seen only a few times. The chain links TRBV5-1 to TRBJ1-2; D call uncertain. The CDR3 runs 16 residues. Germline CDR1 SGHRS, CDR2 YFSETQ. Trimming removed 4 bases at V and 4 bases at J, with 20 bases between. The CDR3 protein is CASSPKEVGLGYGYTF. As DNA, the CDR3 is TGCGCCAGCAGCCCAAAGGAGGTAGGCCTAGGCTATGGCTACACCTTC.

In this sample, this clone turned up a few times. The gene calls are TRBV19 and TRBJ1-2, with D hard to call. The CDR3 totals 17 residues. Trimming left V 2 bases short and J 1 base short, with 17 bases between. Germline CDR1 is LNHDA and CDR2 is SQIVND (reference sequence). CDR3 bases: TGTGCCAGTAGTATACGGAGACTGGGCAGAAATAACTATGGCTACACCTTC. This sequence encodes CASSIRRLGRNNYGYTF.

The J gene is TRBJ1-2, the V gene TRBV2; no definite D call. V was trimmed by 9 bases and J by 3 bases, leaving 17 bases between them. The CDR3 extends over 14 amino acids. Germline values: CDR1 SNHLY, CDR2 FYNNEI. CDR3 in DNA: TGTGCCAGTTCCCCTCGAAACCGAGACTATGGCTACACCTTC. This encodes CASSPRNRDYGYTF.

This clone was picked up a small number of times. CDR3 in amino acids: CASSLTGTLNNGYTF. CDR3 nucleotide sequence: TGCGCCAGCAGCTTGACTGGGACACTAAATAATGGCTACACCTTC. The chain links TRBV5-1 to TRBJ1-2; possible D gene TRBD1, 6 bases. Germline lookup yields CDR1 SGHRS and CDR2 YFSETQ. The CDR3 loop spans 15 amino acids. Trimming took 1 base from V and 6 from J, leaving 16 bases between them.

This chain joins TRBV19 and TRBJ2-1, with 13 positions matching TRBD2. The CDR3 spans 16 residues. J was trimmed by 5 bases and V by 5 bases; bases with no gene match: 6. Germline CDR1 and CDR2: LNHDA and SQIVND (reference sequence). CDR3 protein: CASSGTSGKSNNEQFF. In nucleotides, the CDR3 is TGTGCCAGTAGTGGGACTAGCGGGAAATCCAACAATGAGCAGTTCTTC. The full variable domain, rest sourced from reference TRBV19 and TRBJ2-1, is DGGITQSPKYLFRKEGQNVTLSCEQNLNHDAMYWYRQDPGQGLRLIYYSQIVNDFQKGDIAEGYSVSREKKESFPLTVTSAQKNPTAFYLCASSGTSGKSNNEQFFGPGTRLTVL.